This TCR beta chain originates from a study of technical replicates of blood from a few donors. CDR3 length equals 14 residues. CDR1 is SGHAT and CDR2 is FQNNGV in the germline V gene. V dropped 3 bases and J dropped 0 bases, with 9 bases sitting between them. Clones were sequenced by immunoSEQ multiplex PCR, and TCRdb holds only the in-frame ones, with some missing. The sample consists of about 60,000 clones, 80% to 95% of them appearing once. Sequences were obtained from PBMCs. This TCR came from a human donor in good health. Some clones in this sample may be carry-over from other donors' samples. The chain carries TRBV11-2 and TRBJ2-7; D is perhaps TRBD2 (5 bases). The CDR3 DNA is TGTGCCAGCAGCTTCTACAGCGGCTCCTACGAGCAGTACTTC. The encoded protein is CASSFYSGSYEQYF.